Sequencing of this TCR beta chain was carried out in a study of beta chain features in type 1 diabetes listed by TCRdb under 2018. Notes on the research overall: Mean age, gender distribution, total cell number and subset yield were not different between patients and healthy donors. A total of over 90,000,000 sorted cells were examined across all samples, and a strong correlation was observed between cell number per subset and RNA yield. The study compared the TCRB repertoires of sorted circulating CD4+ T cell subsets in recently diagnosed type 1 diabetes patients with those in matched healthy donors. Regulatory and stem cell-like memory subsets were obtained from only 8 patients and roughly 8 healthy donors, while naive and central memory subsets were obtained from all 30 or so donors. Study-wide conclusions, independent of this receptor: Type 1 diabetes patients showed a moderate but significant shortening of TCRB CDR3 length in all four CD4+ subsets. Because small numbers of individuals were included in the HLA sub-analyses, any influence of HLA type on TCRB rearrangement was left unresolved. Because cDNA was sequenced instead of genomic DNA, highly expressing activated cells could be over-represented, though the groups showed no difference in activation or CD3 levels. PCR might favor shorter templates, but patient and control samples were amplified and corrected together, so any skew would affect both groups equally. The naive, central memory and regulatory TCRB repertoires appeared to resemble one another more closely among patients than among healthy donors. Patients with type 1 diabetes made fewer insertions and deleted more nucleotides at VDJ recombination sites, implying thymic rearrangement abnormalities.

Each donor gave one peripheral blood draw, averaging approximately 0.11 L, which was collected into heparinised tubes. Naive, central memory, regulatory and stem cell-like memory CD4+ T cells were sorted on a BD FACSAria II using a panel including CD45RO, CCR7, CD25, CD127, CD95 and CD27. Purity was above 98% for every sorted population. PBMCs were isolated immediately by Lymphoprep density gradient centrifugation and stained directly without culture. So that batch effects would be minimized, each experiment stained and sorted samples in pairs, pairing one healthy donor with one patient. The entire isolated RNA was reverse transcribed using the High Capacity cDNA Reverse Transcription Kit, and thus expressed TCRB transcripts were sequenced. Deep immunoSEQ sequencing was performed on naive, central memory and regulatory T cell samples, with an average of around 3.5 million total reads per sample. After sorted cells were lysed in RLT buffer, RNA was extracted with DNase-treated RNeasy Micro or Mini kits, with the choice depending on cell number. To prevent cross-contamination, each cell subset was processed individually, whereas patient and healthy donor samples were processed jointly. The immunoSEQ multiplex PCR was used to amplify TCRB sequences from cDNA, yielding 87-bp fragments that span the CDR3 region. The amplicons were sequenced using the Illumina HiSeq platform. From the authors' description of their analysis: PCR bias was corrected computationally using synthetic template baselines, and reads within Hamming distance 2 were collapsed, with unmergeable singletons discarded. By aligning reads against IMGT, V, D and J genes, CDR3 length, and insertions or deletions at six rearrangement sites were assigned. Within each subset, clonotype counts were normalized to sorted cell number, after which true diversity and Gini coefficients were computed with the tcR R package. Repertoire sharing was quantified using the overlap coefficient calculated on TCRB nucleotide sequences. Drawn from immuneACCESS, this table holds only the in-frame rearrangements with V and J called that TCRdb kept. Clones are partly lost; checked studies trace under half to an unresolved V gene and leave the rest unexplained. V, J and clone size were drawn from that table, and D and trimming were deduced from the DNA. This sample comprises 160,000 or so clones, more than 9.5% of them detected only once. The biggest ten clones account for roughly 2% of the sample.

For CDR1 and CDR2, the germline V gene lists MNHEY and SVGAGI. V sheds 7 bases and J sheds 6 bases, leaving 9 bases between their ends. The CDR3 numbers 11 residues from cysteine through phenylalanine. Only the CDR3 region is kept as DNA, spanning 33 bases read in frame from base 1. This clone was counted many times. Its antigen is currently not known. No much larger clone exists at a distance of one base, and base qualities are not known. The TCR was taken from a man aged 18-30 years in good health. Here the chain combines TRBV6-5 and TRBJ1-1; the D gene assignment is ambiguous. The sequencing input was central memory CD4+ T cells from blood. CDR3 protein: CASTRGSEAFF. The DNA sequence follows: TGTGCCAGCACCCGGGGATCTGAAGCTTTCTTT.